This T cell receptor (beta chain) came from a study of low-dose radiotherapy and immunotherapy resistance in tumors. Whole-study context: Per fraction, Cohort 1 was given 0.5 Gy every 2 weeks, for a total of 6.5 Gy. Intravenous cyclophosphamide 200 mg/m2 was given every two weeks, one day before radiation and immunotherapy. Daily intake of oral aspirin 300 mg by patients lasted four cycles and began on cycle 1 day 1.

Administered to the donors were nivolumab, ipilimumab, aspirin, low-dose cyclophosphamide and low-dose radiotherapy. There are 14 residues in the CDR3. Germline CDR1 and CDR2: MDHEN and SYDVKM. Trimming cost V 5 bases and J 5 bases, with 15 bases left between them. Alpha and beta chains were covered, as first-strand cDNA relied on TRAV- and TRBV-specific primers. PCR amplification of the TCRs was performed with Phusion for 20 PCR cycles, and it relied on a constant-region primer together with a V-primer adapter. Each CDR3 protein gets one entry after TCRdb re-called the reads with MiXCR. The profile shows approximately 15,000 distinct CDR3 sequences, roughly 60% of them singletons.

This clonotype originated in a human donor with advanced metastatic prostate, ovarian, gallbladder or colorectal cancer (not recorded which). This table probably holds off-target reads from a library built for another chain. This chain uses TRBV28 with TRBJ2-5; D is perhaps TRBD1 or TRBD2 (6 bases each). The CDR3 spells CASSEGGYGETQYF. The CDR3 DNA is TGTGCCAGCAGTGAGGGGGGTTACGGGGAGACCCAGTACTTC.